Here is one T cell receptor (beta chain) with its context. The antigen it binds to is not known. Base qualities are not provided; no much larger clone lies one nucleotide away. The CDR3 contains 11 residues, cysteine and phenylalanine counted. Of all the DNA, just the CDR3 is kept, 33 bases in frame from base 1. Trimming removed 7 bases from V and 3 bases from J, leaving 2 bases between the germline ends. Via the germline V gene, CDR1 is KGHDR and CDR2 SFDVKD. Participants in the prospective study were aged roughly 18 to 90 years, lived in under 30 United States geographic areas, and enrolled through a virtual design. Cohort assignment in the prospective study relied on participant-reported clinical history from a screening survey and a study questionnaire. In the prospective study, whole blood, serum and a nasopharyngeal or oropharyngeal swab were collected from each participant by mobile phlebotomists. Additional blood draws and questionnaires over an approximately 2-month period could optionally be provided by prospective study participants. Before DNA extraction, blood samples from the prospective study were shipped at room temperature or frozen.

The sample is drawn from a study of blood T cell repertoires in COVID-19 (dated by TCRdb to 2019 to 2021). Background for the entire study: Samples from collaborators originated in the United States, Italy and Spain and spanned both the acute and convalescent phases of COVID-19. The repertoires were made available in a free public database intended to serve as a resource for research on the immune response to SARS-CoV-2. The samples were drawn from the first 160 participants of the ongoing ImmuneRACE study and from 1,254 subjects provided by 6 global collaborators. Nearly every sample came with metadata listing a de-identified subject ID, COVID-19 status, age in years and sex. The dataset comprised deeply sampled blood TCRbeta repertoires from subjects exposed to, actively infected with, or recovered from COVID-19. Where available, HLA class I and class II types were obtained from metadata supplied by the sample provider rather than from assay-based typing. The material from the prospective study consisted of cDNA or gDNA derived from T cells, B-cell-depleted T cells, or PBMCs. Overall study results and their limits: The amount of clinical and demographic metadata varied by source and participant and was provided uncurated.

TCRbeta CDR3 regions were amplified from genomic DNA using the immunoSEQ Assay, a bias-controlled multiplex PCR. The source study handled its data this way. The number of nucleated cells in each sample was estimated from the amplification of reference gene primers within the assay. Sequence reads were collapsed and filtered to measure the absolute abundance of every unique TCRbeta CDR3 rearrangement. For each sample, productive Simpson clonality was calculated by taking the square root of Simpson's diversity index across productive rearrangements. TCRdb provides this immuneACCESS table in a form limited to in-frame rearrangements. Some clones are lacking; in checked studies, under half of them reflect an unresolved V gene, and why the rest are absent is not known. The V and J calls and clone size are taken from that table; D and trimming were inferred from the DNA. The sample contains 200,000 or so clones, 75% to 85% of them found a single time. The ten largest clonotypes hold 6.5% to 9% of the sample.

The source of this sequence is a woman between 40 and 50 years old with acute COVID-19. The rearranged chain carries TRBV24-1 and TRBJ2-2; the D gene remains uncertain. The sample comprised PBMCs or T cells enriched from blood (not recorded which). At the DNA level, the sequence is TGTGCCACCAGCGACACCGGGGAGCTGTTTTTT. Its product reads: CATSDTGELFF.